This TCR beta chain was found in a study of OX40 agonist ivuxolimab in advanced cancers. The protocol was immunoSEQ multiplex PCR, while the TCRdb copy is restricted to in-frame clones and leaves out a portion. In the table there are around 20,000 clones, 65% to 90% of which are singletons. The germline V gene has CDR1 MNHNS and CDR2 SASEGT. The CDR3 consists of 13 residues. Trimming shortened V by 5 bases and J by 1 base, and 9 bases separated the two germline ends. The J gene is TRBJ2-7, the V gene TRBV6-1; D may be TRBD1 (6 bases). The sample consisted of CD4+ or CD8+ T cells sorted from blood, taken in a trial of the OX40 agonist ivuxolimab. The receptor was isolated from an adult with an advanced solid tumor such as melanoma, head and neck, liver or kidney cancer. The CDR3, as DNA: TGTGCCAGCAGTCATACAGGGTCCTACGAGCAGTACTTC. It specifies CASSHTGSYEQYF.